These 16 T cell receptor beta chains were all obtained from the same sample, sequenced in a study of blood T cell repertoires in COVID-19 (dated by TCRdb to the early 2020s). Libraries were constructed by the immunoSEQ multiplex PCR assay. TCRdb took this table from immuneACCESS and kept in-frame rearrangements with V and J called. Such tables lack part of the clones; where checked against another copy, unresolved V genes explain under half of the gap, and the rest is unexplained. The sample data list roughly 260,000 clones, and about 88% of these were observed just once. The ten largest clones capture 11% of the sample. Sequencing was performed on peripheral blood. Receptors originate from a woman aged 25 to 39 with COVID-19, enrolled during active disease.

The rearrangement uses TRBV4-1 and TRBJ2-7; TRBD1 aligns across 7 bases. This CDR3 is 15 amino acids long. V gave up 1 base and J gave up 2 bases; unmatched junction bases: 5. Germline values: CDR1 MGHRA, CDR2 YSYEKL. Written as DNA, the CDR3 is TGCGCCAGCAGCCAAGTGGGGACAGCAGCCTACGAGCAGTACTTC. This encodes CASSQVGTAAYEQYF.

This chain uses TRBV28 with TRBJ1-6, with unresolved D. V gave up 5 bases and J gave up 7 bases, with 9 bases separating them. CDR1 and CDR2 (germline): MDHEN, SYDVKM. The CDR3 length is 13 residues. The CDR3 DNA follows: TGTGCCAGCAGTCCCGCGGGGAATTCACCCCTCCACTTT. Translation gives CASSPAGNSPLHF.

This rearrangement joins TRBV9 to TRBJ1-4; 7 bases are a match to TRBD1. CDR3 size: 15 residues. The trim removed 3 bases at V and 8 bases at J, leaving 10 bases unmatched. CDR1 SGDLS and CDR2 YYNGEE come from the germline V gene. The CDR3 loop is CASSAYRGEGEKLFF. The DNA of the CDR3 is TGTGCCAGCAGCGCCTACAGGGGAGAGGGAGAAAAACTGTTTTTT.

The chain recombines TRBV4-2 with TRBJ1-2, with 7 bases fitting TRBD1. Per the germline V gene, CDR1 is LGHNA and CDR2 is YNFKEQ. After removal of 1 base from V and 2 bases from J, the junction contained 4 bases not matched to a gene. This CDR3 has 15 residues. CDR3 in DNA: TGTGCCAGCAGCCAAGGCGGACAGGAAAACTATGGCTACACCTTC. It translates to CASSQGGQENYGYTF.

The chain joins TRBV11-2 to TRBJ2-7; 7 bases fit TRBD1. This CDR3 has 15 amino acids. V was pared by 2 bases and J by 3 bases, with 7 bases of the junction left unmatched. Germline CDR1 SGHAT, CDR2 FQNNGV. The CDR3 DNA follows: TGTGCCAGCAGCTTAAGTCAGGCAGGGGGCTACGAGCAGTACTTC. Protein: CASSLSQAGGYEQYF.

The chain is built from TRBV28 and TRBJ2-7; D possibly corresponds to TRBD2 (5 bases). This CDR3 is built from 14 residues. CDR1 is MDHEN and CDR2 is SYDVKM in the germline V gene. With 2 bases removed from V and 2 bases from J, the gap between germline ends came to 10 bases. The chain's CDR3 is CASSLTGFAYEQYF. The CDR3 coding sequence is TGTGCCAGCAGTTTAACGGGGTTCGCCTACGAGCAGTACTTC.

V usage is TRBV28 and J usage is TRBJ2-7, with TRBD1 as a possible D gene (5 bases). Germline V gene data show CDR1 as MDHEN and CDR2 as SYDVKM. The CDR3 has 12 residues. V shed 7 bases and J shed 3 bases, with 10 bases lying between them. The CDR3 nucleotides are TGTGCCAGCAAGGGGCCCAACTACGAGCAGTACTTC. Encoded protein: CASKGPNYEQYF.

This clone has a count of ten or more. The chain combines TRBV9 with TRBJ2-7; 7 bases agree with TRBD2. Per the germline V gene, CDR1 is SGDLS and CDR2 is YYNGEE. CDR3 size: 15 residues. Trimming cost V 3 bases and J 0 bases; bases outside gene matches: 6. The CDR3, as DNA: TGTGCCAGCAGCGGAGGACTAGACCCCTCCTACGAGCAGTACTTC. This gives the protein CASSGGLDPSYEQYF. The entire variable domain, with the rest obtained from reference TRBV9 and TRBJ2-7, is as follows: DSGVTQTPKHLITATGQRVTLRCSPRSGDLSVYWYQQSLDQGLQFLIQYYNGEERAKGNILERFSAQQFPDLHSELNLSSLELGDSALYFCASSGGLDPSYEQYFGPGTRLTVT.

V gene TRBV28 combines with J gene TRBJ2-6, with D unresolved. The V end lost 3 bases, the J end lost 0 bases, and 12 bases lay between the germline ends. CDR1 MDHEN and CDR2 SYDVKM come from the germline V gene. The CDR3 runs 17 residues. CDR3 sequence: CASSFPLVSSGANVLTF. CDR3 bases: TGTGCCAGCAGTTTTCCCCTGGTGAGCTCTGGGGCCAACGTCCTGACTTTC.

This chain connects TRBV10-2 to TRBJ1-1, with TRBD1 matching over 7 bases. The CDR3 extends over 13 amino acids. Germline V gene data show CDR1 as WSHSY and CDR2 as SAAADI. Trimming at V came to 4 bases and at J to 10 bases, leaving 9 bases not matched to a gene. In DNA, the CDR3 is TGCGCCAGCAGTGGGGGGACAGTAATATCAGCTTTCTTT. Translation gives CASSGGTVISAFF.

The V and J genes are TRBV9 and TRBJ2-1; the D gene is possibly TRBD2 (6 bases). Germline CDR1 SGDLS, CDR2 YYNGEE. This CDR3 region has 15 residues. Trimming removed 4 bases at V and 4 bases at J, with 15 bases between. CDR3 protein: CASSPIERGYNEQFF. The CDR3 DNA reads TGTGCCAGCAGCCCCATAGAACGGGGGTACAATGAGCAGTTCTTC.

V gene TRBV7-2 combines with J gene TRBJ2-3; D is perhaps TRBD1 (5 bases). V lost 8 bases and J lost 2, with 14 bases in between. The CDR3 extends over 14 amino acids. Germline CDR1 SGHTA, CDR2 FQGNSA. The CDR3 DNA follows: TGTGCCAGCGGATTGGACACCTTCACAGATACGCAGTATTTT. Its protein is CASGLDTFTDTQYF.

This clone has a single count. The J gene is TRBJ1-1, the V gene TRBV7-6, with 9 positions matching TRBD1. Losses at the gene ends were 5 bases for V and 8 bases for J; bases not matched to a gene: 9. The CDR3 sequence is 14 residues long. The germline V gene encodes CDR1 SGHVS and CDR2 FNYEAQ. The CDR3 loop is CASSLGTGYGEAFF. In nucleotides, the CDR3 is TGTGCCAGCAGCCTCGGGACAGGGTACGGAGAAGCTTTCTTT.

The chain joins TRBV6-6 to TRBJ2-2, with no clear D. Trimming took 0 bases from V and 4 from J, leaving 9 bases between them. The CDR3 totals 15 residues. CDR1 and CDR2 from the germline V gene are MNHNY and SVGAGI (reference sequence). CDR3: CASSYSNRVTGELFF. CDR3 DNA sequence: TGTGCCAGCAGTTACTCGAACAGAGTCACCGGGGAGCTGTTTTTT.

This rearrangement joins TRBV7-9 to TRBJ2-7; no firm D call. Trimming removed 1 base at V and 5 bases at J, with 15 bases between. CDR3 length equals 15 residues. CDR1 and CDR2 from the germline V gene are SEHNR and FQNEAQ (reference sequence). CDR3 nucleotide sequence: TGTGCCAGCAGCTTAGTTTCGTGGCAGTCCCACGAGCAGTACTTC. It codes for CASSLVSWQSHEQYF.

This chain links TRBV7-6 with TRBJ2-1; TRBD2 matches 14 bases. Germline-derived CDR1 and CDR2 are SGHVS and FNYEAQ. The V segment lost 5 bases and the J segment 5 bases; nucleotides outside the gene matches: 11. There are 18 residues in the CDR3. CDR3 amino acids: CASSQTGTSGSAHNEQFF. The CDR3, as DNA: TGTGCCAGCAGCCAAACCGGGACTAGCGGGAGTGCGCACAATGAGCAGTTCTTC. The variable domain in full, completed from reference TRBV7-6 and TRBJ2-1, reads GAGVSQSPRYKVTKRGQDVALRCDPISGHVSLYWYRQALGQGPEFLTYFNYEAQQDKSGLPNDRFSAERPEGSISTLTIQRTEQRDSAMYRCASSQTGTSGSAHNEQFFGPGTRLTVL.